The 7 T cell receptor beta chains in this list originate from one sample, sequenced in a study of HIV-infected patients and healthy controls (dated by TCRdb to 2013 to 2016). After antiretroviral therapy began, follow-up blood was collected from HIV-infected patients roughly three months, about 14 weeks, later. Whole blood was used without cell fractionation, so all unsorted peripheral T cells were reflected in the repertoire. Libraries came from 5' RACE. Sequencer: Illumina MiSeq. Reverse transcription of 400 to 600 ng RNA was performed with SuperScript III using primers directed against the alpha and beta constant regions. Separate alpha and beta chain libraries were made by chain-specific third strand synthesis with multiplexing indices. Clones were called with MiXCR by TCRdb after fastp trimmed the public reads at Q25, and only in-frame beta chains were retained. Here each entry gathers all rows of one CDR3 protein and keeps the most common genes and DNA. The sample table holds about 15,000 distinct CDR3 sequences, of which around 10% were seen once. 35% to 45% of the sample is held by the ten biggest clonotypes.

This specimen consisted of blood, obtained during antiretroviral therapy. The receptors were sampled from an adult with HIV infection. The donor label of this sample is uncertain.

This clonotype was recorded at least ten times. CDR3: CASSQRDRGDYGYTF. As DNA, the CDR3 is TGCGCCAGCAGCCAACGGGACAGGGGCGACTATGGCTACACCTTC. V is TRBV4-1 and J is TRBJ1-2, with 10 bases aligning to TRBD1. The CDR3 sequence is 15 residues long. The germline CDR1 and CDR2 sequences are MGHRA and YSYEKL. Trimming removed 2 bases from V and 3 bases from J; junction bases left unmatched: 3.

This chain connects TRBV4-1 to TRBJ2-4; D remains unclear. Germline assignment: CDR1 MGHRA and CDR2 YSYEKL. This CDR3 has 15 residues. Trimming removed 5 bases at V and 4 bases at J, with 15 bases between. CDR3: CASSYTGDKKNIQYF. The DNA for the CDR3 is TGCGCCAGCAGCTATACCGGAGACAAAAAAAACATTCAGTACTTC.

This clonotype appeared a few times. The chain is built from TRBV12-3 or TRBV12-4 and TRBJ1-6; D not resolved. The germline V and J ends were trimmed by 6 bases and 6 bases, with 15 bases remaining between them. CDR3 length equals 15 residues. CDR3 loop: CASRRLLSANSPLHF. Written as DNA, the CDR3 is TGTGCCAGCAGGCGGTTGCTGAGTGCTAATTCACCCCTCCACTTT.

In its sample, this clonotype was seen many times. The chain carries TRBV15 and TRBJ2-3; weak D call: TRBD2 (5 bases). V was clipped by 1 base and J by 0 bases, with 8 bases between them. This CDR3 region has 15 residues. CDR1 LNHNV and CDR2 YYDKDF come from the germline V gene (reference sequence). CDR3 DNA: TGTGCCACCAGCAGAGGGACTGAAAGCACAGATACGCAGTATTTT. Amino acids: CATSRGTESTDTQYF.

In regard to this clonotype: This may stem from a read error, because a much larger clone lies one nucleotide away. The chain joins TRBV6-6 to TRBJ2-3; D remains ambiguous. The ends were cut back, 10 bases at V and 1 base at J, with 15 bases in the middle. The CDR3 runs to 14 residues. The germline V gene encodes CDR1 MNHNY and CDR2 SVGAGI (reference sequence). CDR3 region: CAISSPWGTDTQYF. For the CDR3, the DNA is TGTGCCATCAGCTCGCCTTGGGGCACAGATACGCAGTATTTT.

This chain connects TRBV2 to TRBJ2-3; the match to TRBD2 covers 8 bases. The germline V gene has CDR1 SNHLY and CDR2 FYNNEI. J lost 0 bases, V lost 6 bases, and 8 bases had no gene match. The CDR3 has 16 residues. The CDR3 nucleotides read TGTGCCAGCAGAGTAAATAGCGGGGCTAGCACAGATACGCAGTATTTT. This gives the protein CASRVNSGASTDTQYF.

The rearrangement uses TRBV5-1 and TRBJ2-1; 7 bases agree with TRBD2. The CDR3 has 16 amino acids. V was pared by 2 bases and J by 6 bases, with 11 bases of the junction left unmatched. Germline lookup yields CDR1 SGHRS and CDR2 YFSETQ. Written as DNA, the CDR3 is TGCGCCAGCAGCTTTGGTGGGAGGGCCGCCCCCAATGAGCAGTTCTTC. This codes for CASSFGGRAAPNEQFF. Using reference TRBV5-1 and TRBJ2-1 for the parts outside the CDR3, the full variable domain is KAGVTQTPRYLIKTRGQQVTLSCSPISGHRSVSWYQQTPGQGLQFLFEYFSETQRNKGNFPGRFSGRQFSNSRSEMNVSTLELGDSALYLCASSFGGRAAPNEQFFGPGTRLTVL.